The 23 T cell receptor beta chains below all came from one sample that was sequenced in a study of cytomegalovirus exposure and HLA in healthy donors. PCR involved 60 Vbeta and 13 Jbeta primers. The data were produced by immunoSEQ multiplex PCR, yet TCRdb's version contains in-frame clones alone and is incomplete. Seen here are over 200,000 clones, around 85% observed once, and the top ten hold about 1.2%. The sample comprised PBMCs. These receptors were collected from a human donor in good health.

The V gene is TRBV4-3, the J gene TRBJ1-4; tentative D call: TRBD1 (5 bases). Germline V gene data show CDR1 as LGHNA and CDR2 as YSLEER. The length of the CDR3 is 17 residues. The germline V and J ends were trimmed by 1 base and 8 bases, with 20 bases remaining between them. CDR3 residues: CASSQGGSGGVHEKLFF. The CDR3 DNA reads TGCGCCAGCAGCCAAGGAGGCTCGGGGGGTGTACACGAAAAACTGTTTTTT.

The chain has TRBV19 and TRBJ1-1; 11 bases map to TRBD1. Germline V gives CDR1 LNHDA, CDR2 SQIVND (reference sequence). Unmatched junction bases numbered 2, after V lost 5 bases and J lost 6 bases. The CDR3 extends over 13 amino acids. CDR3: CASSGTGGSEAFF. CDR3 nucleotides: TGTGCCAGTAGTGGGACAGGGGGATCTGAAGCTTTCTTT.

V usage is TRBV29-1 and J usage is TRBJ1-2; 8 positions agree with TRBD1. This CDR3 comprises 12 residues. From germline, CDR1 is SQVTM and CDR2 ANQGSEA. The V segment lost 7 bases and the J segment 4 bases; nucleotides outside the gene matches: 5. The CDR3 region is CSGRDRGYGYTF. CDR3 bases: TGCAGCGGGAGAGACAGGGGCTATGGCTACACCTTC.

The chain joins TRBV29-1 to TRBJ2-3; D is possibly TRBD2 (6 bases). V gave up 6 bases and J gave up 5 bases, with 21 bases separating them. The CDR3 spans 15 residues. The germline V gene encodes CDR1 SQVTM and CDR2 ANQGSEA. The CDR3 here is CSVTGTPSLVDTQYF. The CDR3, as DNA: TGCAGCGTCACCGGGACTCCCAGCCTAGTAGATACGCAGTATTTT.

The V and J genes are TRBV4-1 and TRBJ2-3, with TRBD2 identical over 10 bases. The CDR3 has 17 amino acids. Germline V gene data show CDR1 as MGHRA and CDR2 as YSYEKL. The V gene end was trimmed by 1 base and the J gene end by 3 bases; junction bases not matched to a gene: 7. The CDR3 sequence: CASSQVLAGVWTDTQYF. Here the CDR3 DNA reads TGCGCCAGCAGCCAAGTCCTAGCGGGAGTTTGGACAGATACGCAGTATTTT.

The V gene is TRBV28, the J gene TRBJ1-2, with D perhaps TRBD1 (5 bases). Trimming removed 4 bases at V and 5 bases at J, with 17 bases between. The CDR3 covers 15 residues. Germline assignment: CDR1 MDHEN and CDR2 SYDVKM. CDR3 amino acids: CASSWWGEWHYGYTF. The CDR3 bases are TGTGCCAGCAGTTGGTGGGGGGAATGGCATTATGGCTACACCTTC.

This chain joins TRBV6-1 and TRBJ2-6; D is undetermined. Between the trimmed V and J ends, which lost 5 bases and 1 base, there was a span of 6 bases. This CDR3 is 14 amino acids long. Germline CDR1 is MNHNS and CDR2 is SASEGT. For the CDR3, the DNA is TGTGCCAGCAGTCCCATGTCTGGGGCCAACGTCCTGACTTTC. Protein sequence: CASSPMSGANVLTF.

CDR3 in amino acids: CASSTEQQGGEQFF. CDR3 sequence (DNA): TGTGCCAGTAGTACGGAACAGCAGGGCGGTGAGCAGTTCTTC. The chain carries TRBV19 and TRBJ2-1; a possible D gene is TRBD1 (5 bases). Trimming cost V 4 bases and J 9 bases, with 16 bases left between them. The CDR3 extends over 14 amino acids. Germline loops: CDR1 LNHDA, CDR2 SQIVND (reference sequence).

The chain uses TRBV4-2 and TRBJ1-5; D call uncertain. Per germline, CDR1 LGHNA and CDR2 YNFKEQ. Between the trimmed V and J ends, which lost 1 base and 2 bases, there was a span of 9 bases. There are 15 residues in the CDR3. The CDR3 DNA sequence: TGTGCCAGCAGCCAAGGCAGGCCCGGCAATCAGCCCCAGCATTTT. Residues: CASSQGRPGNQPQHF.

The genes are TRBV9 and TRBJ1-1; no firm D call. CDR1 and CDR2 from the germline V gene are SGDLS and YYNGEE. Trimming pared 2 bases from V and 0 bases from J, leaving 5 bases between. This CDR3 is 13 amino acids long. The CDR3 loop is CASSVTLNTEAFF. CDR3 coding DNA: TGTGCCAGCAGCGTTACATTGAACACTGAAGCTTTCTTT.

V is TRBV2 and J is TRBJ2-1, with 9 bases fitting TRBD2. CDR3 length equals 18 residues. Germline V CDR1 and CDR2: SNHLY, FYNNEI. V lost 4 bases to trimming and J lost 8 bases; unmatched junction nucleotides: 18. For the CDR3, the DNA is TGTGCCAGCAGTGGACTTCGCGGGAGGGCCTGGATTTTCGATGAGCAGTTCTTC. It encodes CASSGLRGRAWIFDEQFF.

The V and J genes are TRBV7-9 and TRBJ2-7; D is perhaps TRBD1 (7 bases). This CDR3 is built from 15 residues. CDR1 is SEHNR, CDR2 FQNEAQ, per germline (reference sequence). V was cut by 1 base and J by 2 bases, with 12 bases left in between. The CDR3 DNA reads as TGTGCCAGCAGCTTAGGCAGGGGGGTGCCCTACGAGCAGTACTTC. Amino acids: CASSLGRGVPYEQYF.

This chain uses TRBV7-3 with TRBJ1-1; D possibly corresponds to TRBD1 (6 bases). Germline loops: CDR1 SGHTA, CDR2 FQGTGA. The length of the CDR3 is 18 residues. V lost 1 base and J 2 bases, leaving 20 bases between the germline ends. The CDR3 region has the DNA TGTGCCAGCAGCTTAAGGTCGGGTACAGGGCTCCTTAACACTGAAGCTTTCTTT. Amino acids: CASSLRSGTGLLNTEAFF.

The chain uses TRBV19 and TRBJ2-1; TRBD1 agrees at 7 bases. The CDR3 is made up of 15 amino acids. Germline CDR1 and CDR2: LNHDA and SQIVND (reference sequence). V gave up 6 bases and J gave up 6 bases; unmatched junction bases: 11. The CDR3: CASSSDRVPGNEQFF. In DNA form, the CDR3 reads TGTGCCAGTAGCAGCGACAGGGTCCCGGGCAATGAGCAGTTCTTC.

The V call is TRBV18, the J call TRBJ2-1, with unresolved D. Trimming shortened V by 6 bases and J by 1 base, and 16 bases separated the two germline ends. Germline CDR1 KGHSH, CDR2 LQKENI. CDR3 length: 16 residues. Here the CDR3 reads CASSPPGSGSYNEQFF. The CDR3, as DNA: TGTGCCAGCTCCCCCCCCGGGTCCGGTTCCTACAATGAGCAGTTCTTC.

This chain links TRBV6-5 with TRBJ1-2; D gene unclear. V was shortened by 4 bases and J by 7 bases, with 16 bases between the two germline ends. The germline CDR1 and CDR2 sequences are MNHEY and SVGAGI. The CDR3 covers 14 residues. The CDR3 region has the DNA TGTGCCAGCAGTTCCCCTATGTGGGAGGCTGGCTACACCTTC. Translated, it gives CASSSPMWEAGYTF.

There are a few counts of this clone. The chain couples TRBV2 to TRBJ2-5; possible D gene TRBD1, 6 bases. Near its end, the DNA agrees better with TRBJ2-7, so the J call may be wrong. This CDR3 region has 12 residues. Germline CDR1 reads SNHLY; CDR2 reads FYNNEI. CDR3 DNA sequence: TGTGCCAGCATGGGACATCCCTTCGAGCAGTACTTC. Residues: CASMGHPFEQYF.

In DNA form, the CDR3 reads TGTGCCAGCAGTTTCCTAGCTGCAGATACGCAGTATTTT. It specifies CASSFLAADTQYF. This chain joins TRBV28 and TRBJ2-3; D is perhaps TRBD2 (5 bases). Germline loops: CDR1 MDHEN, CDR2 SYDVKM. This CDR3 has 13 residues. V lost 3 bases, J lost 4 bases, and 8 bases lay in between.

The chain is built from TRBV5-1 and TRBJ2-7; 7 bases agree with TRBD2. Losses at the gene ends were 3 bases for V and 5 bases for J; bases not matched to a gene: 17. Germline V lookup: CDR1 SGHRS, CDR2 YFSETQ. This CDR3 has 17 amino acids. The CDR3 loop is CASSYGWEGIELNEQYF. CDR3 sequence (DNA): TGCGCCAGCAGCTATGGATGGGAGGGAATTGAACTTAACGAGCAGTACTTC.

V is TRBV2 and J is TRBJ1-4, with D perhaps TRBD1 (5 bases). Germline V gives CDR1 SNHLY, CDR2 FYNNEI. V lost 5 bases to trimming and J lost 5 bases, with 12 bases between them. The CDR3 sequence is 14 residues long. CDR3 nucleotides: TGTGCCAGCAGTCGACAGTCCTTCAATGAAAAACTGTTTTTT. This sequence encodes CASSRQSFNEKLFF.

DNA of the CDR3: TGTGCCAGCAGCTTGGAGGCGGGACAGGGGGCCTACAATGAGCAGTTCTTC. This sequence encodes CASSLEAGQGAYNEQFF. V is TRBV5-4 and J is TRBJ2-1, with 11 positions matching TRBD1. The V and J ends lost 0 bases and 2 bases, in that order; junction bases with no gene match: 4. The CDR3 is made up of 17 amino acids. Germline loops: CDR1 SGHNT, CDR2 YYREEE (reference sequence).

The chain employs TRBV4-1 and TRBJ1-1; 9 bases are a match to TRBD1. Losses at the gene ends were 4 bases for V and 3 bases for J; bases not matched to a gene: 9. Germline CDR1 MGHRA, CDR2 YSYEKL. There are 16 residues in the CDR3. This chain's CDR3 is CASSRGQGPWDTEAFF. The CDR3 bases are TGCGCCAGCAGCCGCGGACAGGGGCCTTGGGACACTGAAGCTTTCTTT.

The V call is TRBV28, the J call TRBJ1-1; D remains unclear. Germline lookup yields CDR1 MDHEN and CDR2 SYDVKM. CDR3 length: 15 amino acids. Trimming removed 7 bases at V and 8 bases at J, with 23 bases between. The CDR3 loop is CASTSAAETLLEAFF. DNA for the CDR3: TGTGCCAGCACCTCCGCGGCGGAAACCTTGTTAGAAGCTTTCTTT.